This T cell receptor beta chain appears in the sequencing data of a study of cytomegalovirus exposure and HLA in healthy donors. Findings of the study overall: There were some public TCRs occurring in many donors, but most TCR sequences were rare. Investigators reported 150 to 200 TCR beta chains as tied to cytomegalovirus.

CDR1 SGHTA and CDR2 FQGTGA come from the germline V gene. V trimming: 6 bases; J trimming: 1 base; junction bases outside the gene matches: 2. This CDR3 spans 13 amino acids. Remarks on this clone: Its antigen is undetermined.

TCRdb's table, derived via immunoSEQ multiplex PCR, lists solely in-frame clones and lacks some. The sample lists roughly 250,000 clones, approximately 90% seen once, with about 3% in the top ten. The sample taken for sequencing was PBMCs. This receptor was obtained from a man aged 18-30 years in good health and CMV-seronegative. This rearrangement joins TRBV7-3 to TRBJ2-5; TRBD2 matches 7 bases. The CDR3 protein is CASSAGAQETQYF. CDR3 nucleotides: TGTGCCAGCAGTGCGGGAGCCCAAGAGACCCAGTACTTC.